This passage covers 17 T cell receptor beta chains from one sample sequenced in a study of blood T cell repertoires in COVID-19. The method was immunoSEQ multiplex PCR; TCRdb's version includes in-frame clones alone and lacks a portion of them. Among just under 55,000 clones, roughly nine tenths were seen once, and the ten largest hold about 8.6%. Sequences were obtained from peripheral blood. These receptors came from a middle-aged woman with active COVID-19.

This clone was seen just once. The J gene is TRBJ2-7, the V gene TRBV25-1; D perhaps matches TRBD1 (6 bases). Trimming stripped 6 bases from V and 9 bases from J, with 21 bases between. There are 14 residues in the CDR3. CDR1 and CDR2 from the germline V gene are MGHDK and SYGVNS. The CDR3 protein is CASSWSGVIRGQYF. In DNA form, the CDR3 reads TGTGCCAGCAGCTGGTCAGGGGTAATACGAGGGCAGTACTTC.

The chain recombines TRBV5-1 with TRBJ1-2, with D uncertain. The CDR3 runs 18 residues. Germline CDR1 and CDR2: SGHRS and YFSETQ. Trimming removed 0 bases from V and 1 base from J, with 19 bases in between. CDR3: CASSLGVWADPDNYGYTF. CDR3 in DNA: TGCGCCAGCAGCTTGGGTGTGTGGGCAGACCCTGATAACTATGGCTACACCTTC. The full variable domain, its missing parts supplied by reference TRBV5-1 and TRBJ1-2, is KAGVTQTPRYLIKTRGQQVTLSCSPISGHRSVSWYQQTPGQGLQFLFEYFSETQRNKGNFPGRFSGRQFSNSRSEMNVSTLELGDSALYLCASSLGVWADPDNYGYTFGSGTRLTVV.

This clone occurred a few times. The chain joins TRBV7-9 to TRBJ1-1, with D possibly matching TRBD1 (5 bases). Trimming cost V 5 bases and J 3 bases, with 19 bases left between them. CDR3 length: 16 amino acids. Germline V gene sequence: CDR1 SEHNR, CDR2 FQNEAQ (reference sequence). The CDR3 loop is CASSPDKGGVDTEAFF. In DNA form, the CDR3 reads TGTGCCAGCAGCCCCGACAAAGGAGGGGTCGACACTGAAGCTTTCTTT.

The chain is built from TRBV15 and TRBJ1-2; D is perhaps TRBD1 (5 bases). The germline V gene encodes CDR1 LNHNV and CDR2 YYDKDF (reference sequence). The CDR3 runs to 15 residues. The V end lost 0 bases, the J end lost 6 bases, and 14 bases lay between the germline ends. The CDR3 DNA sequence: TGTGCCACCAGCAGAGATCTGTGGGGCCGGGATGGCTACACCTTC. Its protein is CATSRDLWGRDGYTF.

The V call is TRBV6-5, the J call TRBJ1-1; D is perhaps TRBD1 (5 bases). Trimming shortened V by 6 bases and J by 1 base, and 9 bases separated the two germline ends. Germline loops: CDR1 MNHEY, CDR2 SVGAGI. The CDR3 has 13 residues. CDR3 nucleotides: TGTGCCAGCAGGCAGCAGGGGAACACTGAAGCTTTCTTT. This codes for CASRQQGNTEAFF.

This clone has just one count. This chain links TRBV19 with TRBJ1-5; D call uncertain. From germline, CDR1 is LNHDA and CDR2 SQIVND (reference sequence). This CDR3 region has 14 residues. V was cut by 7 bases and J by 7 bases, with 17 bases left in between. CDR3 in amino acids: CASKKTEPRQPQHF. CDR3 nucleotides: TGTGCCAGTAAGAAAACAGAACCCCGGCAGCCCCAGCATTTT.

CDR3 region: CASTFATGTPYGYTF. The CDR3 nucleotides read TGTGCCAGCACCTTTGCGACCGGGACACCCTATGGCTACACCTTC. V usage is TRBV7-9 and J usage is TRBJ1-2, with a weak D call TRBD1 (6 bases). Germline V CDR1 and CDR2: SEHNR, FQNEAQ (reference sequence). Deletions cut 7 bases from V and 4 bases from J, with 19 bases between. The CDR3 sequence is 15 residues long.

The count of this clone is one. This chain connects TRBV11-2 to TRBJ2-2, with 7 bases aligning to TRBD2. The CDR3 is 14 amino acids. Germline trimming cut 3 bases from V and 6 bases from J; bases unmatched to any gene: 4. The germline V gene encodes CDR1 SGHAT and CDR2 FQNNGV. Here the CDR3 reads CASSFGGGAGELFF. As DNA, the CDR3 is TGTGCCAGCAGCTTCGGGGGAGGGGCCGGGGAGCTGTTTTTT.

The chain links TRBV19 to TRBJ1-4; no definite D call. The germline CDR1 and CDR2 sequences are LNHDA and SQIVND (reference sequence). CDR3 length equals 15 residues. V lost 4 bases and J lost 3, with 12 bases in between. Here the CDR3 DNA reads TGTGCCAGTAGTACGGGTCGGCCCTCTAATGAAAAACTGTTTTTT. This encodes CASSTGRPSNEKLFF.

There are a few counts of this clone. The chain carries TRBV21-1 and TRBJ2-3; TRBD2 is the table's D call and was not checked against the DNA. TRBV21-1 represents a pseudogene. CDR3 length equals 18 residues. CDR3 residues: CASSSRYGLAGCTDTQYF. In DNA, the CDR3 is TGTGCCAGCAGCTCACGGTACGGACTAGCGGGGTGCACAGATACGCAGTATTTT.

CDR3 sequence reads: CASSASGQIQETQYF. DNA of the CDR3: TGTGCCAGCAGCGCTAGTGGACAGATCCAAGAGACCCAGTACTTC. The rearrangement joins TRBV11-3 to TRBJ2-5; a weak D match, TRBD1 (6 bases). This CDR3 is built from 15 residues. Trimming took off 5 bases at V and 1 base at J, with 14 bases between the two ends. Germline CDR1 reads SGHNT; CDR2 reads YENEEA.

On this clone: A junction end diverges from the germline sequence, so it may reflect a read error. The chain couples TRBV19 to TRBJ2-4; TRBD2 matches 9 bases. The germline V gene has CDR1 LNHDA and CDR2 SQIVND (reference sequence). The CDR3 is 11 amino acids. Here the CDR3 reads CASKRGETWDF. CDR3 nucleotide sequence: TGTGCCAGTAAGCGGGGGGAGACTTGGGACTTC.

The chain is built from TRBV7-2 and TRBJ2-5; D is perhaps TRBD2 (6 bases). The CDR3 extends over 13 amino acids. Germline V gene data show CDR1 as SGHTA and CDR2 as FQGNSA. Trimming removed 5 bases at V and 1 base at J, with 8 bases between. CDR3 residues: CASSREFQETQYF. CDR3 bases: TGTGCCAGCAGCCGGGAGTTCCAAGAGACCCAGTACTTC.

CDR3 DNA: TGTGCCTGGAGTCGGGGGGGCGCTTCCTACGAGCAGTACTTC. Translating gives CAWSRGGASYEQYF. The J gene is TRBJ2-7, the V gene TRBV30, with 8 bases aligning to TRBD2. Germline trimming cut 2 bases from V and 1 base from J; bases unmatched to any gene: 4. CDR1 is GTSNPN and CDR2 is SVGIG in the germline V gene (reference sequence). This CDR3 has 14 amino acids.

The rearrangement uses TRBV7-6 and TRBJ1-1; possible D gene TRBD1, 5 bases. The CDR3 loop spans 15 amino acids. Germline CDR1 reads SGHVS; CDR2 reads FNYEAQ. Between the trimmed V and J ends, which lost 1 base and 0 bases, there was a span of 9 bases. The CDR3, as DNA: TGTGCCAGCAGCTTAGAGGCAGGGATGAACACTGAAGCTTTCTTT. This codes for CASSLEAGMNTEAFF.

The chain carries TRBV29-1 and TRBJ2-1; 9 bases fit TRBD2. The CDR3 is 14 residues long. The V and J ends lost 3 bases and 4 bases, in that order; junction bases with no gene match: 4. From germline, CDR1 is SQVTM and CDR2 ANQGSEA. CDR3 bases: TGCAGCGTTGATCTTAGCGGGGGATACAATGAGCAGTTCTTC. Amino acids: CSVDLSGGYNEQFF.

The V call is TRBV3-1 (or the pseudogene TRBV3-2), the J call TRBJ2-1; tentatively, D is TRBD1 (6 bases). Trimming pared 3 bases from V and 7 bases from J, leaving 10 bases between. The CDR3 runs 13 residues. Germline V gene lookup returns CDR1 LGHDT and CDR2 YNNKEL (reference sequence). The CDR3 reads CASSHHRDNEQFF. The CDR3 DNA follows: TGTGCCAGCAGCCATCACAGGGATAATGAGCAGTTCTTC.